This T cell receptor beta chain was sequenced for a study of blood T cell repertoires in COVID-19. V was clipped by 5 bases and J by 4 bases; unmatched bases: 8. Looked up from germline, CDR1 is SGHAT and CDR2 is FQNNGV. This CDR3 is built from 16 residues. TCRdb keeps only in-frame clones here, not all; method: immunoSEQ multiplex PCR. The data show 55,000 or so clones, roughly 80% seen once. The sequence was collected from a human donor in a cohort sampled during active or convalescent COVID-19. The sample taken for sequencing was peripheral blood. The chain carries TRBV11-2 and TRBJ2-1; 10 nucleotides line up with TRBD2. The CDR3 sequence is CASSPRLAGVYNEQFF. DNA of the CDR3: TGTGCCAGCAGCCCCCGGCTAGCGGGGGTATACAATGAGCAGTTCTTC.